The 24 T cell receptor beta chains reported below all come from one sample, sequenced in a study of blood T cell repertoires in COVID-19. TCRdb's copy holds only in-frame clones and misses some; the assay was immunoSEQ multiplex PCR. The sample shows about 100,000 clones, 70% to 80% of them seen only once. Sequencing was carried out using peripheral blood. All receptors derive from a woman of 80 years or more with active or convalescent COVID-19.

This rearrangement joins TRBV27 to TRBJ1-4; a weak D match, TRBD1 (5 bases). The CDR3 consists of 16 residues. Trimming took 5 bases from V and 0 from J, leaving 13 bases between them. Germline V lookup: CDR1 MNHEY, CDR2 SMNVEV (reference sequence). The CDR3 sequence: CASSTRQPATNEKLFF. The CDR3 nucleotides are TGTGCCAGCAGTACTCGACAGCCGGCAACTAATGAAAAACTGTTTTTT.

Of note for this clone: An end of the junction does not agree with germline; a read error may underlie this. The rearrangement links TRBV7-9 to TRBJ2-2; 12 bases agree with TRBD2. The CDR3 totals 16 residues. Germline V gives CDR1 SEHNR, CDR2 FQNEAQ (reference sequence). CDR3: CASSLAGGLNTGELFF. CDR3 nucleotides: TGTGCCAGCAGCCTAGCGGGAGGGCTTAACACCGGGGAGCTGTTTTTT.

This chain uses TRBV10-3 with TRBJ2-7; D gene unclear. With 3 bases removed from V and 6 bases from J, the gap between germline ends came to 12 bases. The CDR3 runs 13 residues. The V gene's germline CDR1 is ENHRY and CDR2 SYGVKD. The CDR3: CAISEIDFGEQYF. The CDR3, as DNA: TGTGCCATCAGTGAAATAGATTTCGGCGAGCAGTACTTC.

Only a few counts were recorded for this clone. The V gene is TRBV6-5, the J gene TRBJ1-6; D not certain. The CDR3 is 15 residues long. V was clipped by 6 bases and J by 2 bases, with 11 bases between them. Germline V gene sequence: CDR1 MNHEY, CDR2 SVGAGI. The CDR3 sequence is CASRDLRAYNSPLHF. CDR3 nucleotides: TGTGCCAGCAGGGACCTGAGGGCCTATAATTCACCCCTCCACTTT.

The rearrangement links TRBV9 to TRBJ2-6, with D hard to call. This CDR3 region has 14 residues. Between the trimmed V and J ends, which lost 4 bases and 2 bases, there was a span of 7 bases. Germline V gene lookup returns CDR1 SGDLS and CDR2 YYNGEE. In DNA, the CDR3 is TGTGCCAGCAGCCAAGGAGCTGGGGCCAACGTCCTGACTTTC. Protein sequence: CASSQGAGANVLTF.

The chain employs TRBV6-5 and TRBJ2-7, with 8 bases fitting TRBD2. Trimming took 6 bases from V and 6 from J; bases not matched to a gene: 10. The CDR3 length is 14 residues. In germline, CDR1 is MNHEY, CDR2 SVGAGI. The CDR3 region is CASSPKREISEQYF. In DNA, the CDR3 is TGTGCCAGCAGCCCCAAGCGGGAGATCTCCGAGCAGTACTTC.

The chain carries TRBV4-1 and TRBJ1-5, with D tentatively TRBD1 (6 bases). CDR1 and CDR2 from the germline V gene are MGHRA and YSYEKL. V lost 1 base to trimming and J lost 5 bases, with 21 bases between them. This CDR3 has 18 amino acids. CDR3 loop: CASSQAPRPGQPDQPQHF. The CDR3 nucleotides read TGCGCCAGCAGCCAAGCCCCCCGACCGGGACAACCCGATCAGCCCCAGCATTTT.

The CDR3 DNA sequence: TGTGCCAGCAGCCGTAGGGGGCACTATGGCTACACCTTC. It yields the protein CASSRRGHYGYTF. The chain combines TRBV28 with TRBJ1-2; the match to TRBD1 covers 7 bases. Trimming at V came to 6 bases and at J to 3 bases, leaving 4 bases not matched to a gene. This CDR3 contains 13 residues. Looked up from germline, CDR1 is MDHEN and CDR2 is SYDVKM.

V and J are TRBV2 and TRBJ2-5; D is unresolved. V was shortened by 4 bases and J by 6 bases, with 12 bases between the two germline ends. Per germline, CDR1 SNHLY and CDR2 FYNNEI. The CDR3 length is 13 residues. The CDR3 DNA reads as TGTGCCAGCAGTGCTGTGGGCGCACAGACCCAGTACTTC. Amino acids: CASSAVGAQTQYF.

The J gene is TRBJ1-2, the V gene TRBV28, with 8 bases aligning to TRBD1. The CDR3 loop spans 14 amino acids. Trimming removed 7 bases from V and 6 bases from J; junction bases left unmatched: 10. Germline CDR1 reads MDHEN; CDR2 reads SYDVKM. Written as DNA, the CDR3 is TGTGCCAGCACCCCAGGGACAGGAAGAAATGGCTACACCTTC. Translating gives CASTPGTGRNGYTF.

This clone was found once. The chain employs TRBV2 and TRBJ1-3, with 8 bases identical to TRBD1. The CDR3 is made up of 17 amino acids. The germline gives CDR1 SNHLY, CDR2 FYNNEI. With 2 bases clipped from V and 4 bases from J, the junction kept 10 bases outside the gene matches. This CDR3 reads CASSEPGQGMLGNTIYF. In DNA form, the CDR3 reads TGTGCCAGCAGTGAACCCGGACAGGGTATGCTCGGAAACACCATATATTTT.

Written as DNA, the CDR3 is TGTGCCAGCTCACCCCAACGGTCTAGCGGCGGGAATGAGCAGTTCTTC. Its protein is CASSPQRSSGGNEQFF. The V and J genes are TRBV18 and TRBJ2-1, with 7 bases that match TRBD2. The germline gives CDR1 KGHSH, CDR2 LQKENI. This CDR3 comprises 16 residues. Trimming removed 3 bases from V and 7 bases from J; junction bases left unmatched: 12.

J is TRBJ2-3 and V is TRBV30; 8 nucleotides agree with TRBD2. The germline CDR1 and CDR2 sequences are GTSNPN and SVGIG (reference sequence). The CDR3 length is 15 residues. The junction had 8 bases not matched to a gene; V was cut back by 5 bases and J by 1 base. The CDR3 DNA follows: TGTGCCTGGGGACCCAGAGCGGGGGGCACAGATACGCAGTATTTT. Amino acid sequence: CAWGPRAGGTDTQYF.

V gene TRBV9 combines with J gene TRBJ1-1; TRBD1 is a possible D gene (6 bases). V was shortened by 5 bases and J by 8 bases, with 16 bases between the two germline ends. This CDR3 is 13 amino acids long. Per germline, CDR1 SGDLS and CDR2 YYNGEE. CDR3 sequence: CASSAGTPAEAFF. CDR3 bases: TGTGCCAGCAGTGCCGGGACACCGGCCGAAGCTTTCTTT.

The CDR3 DNA reads as TGTGCCAGTCGACAAGAACAAGAGACCCAGTACTTC. Protein product: CASRQEQETQYF. J is TRBJ2-5 and V is TRBV2; D unresolved. V dropped 9 bases and J dropped 2 bases, with 10 bases sitting between them. CDR3 length: 12 amino acids. In germline, CDR1 is SNHLY, CDR2 FYNNEI.

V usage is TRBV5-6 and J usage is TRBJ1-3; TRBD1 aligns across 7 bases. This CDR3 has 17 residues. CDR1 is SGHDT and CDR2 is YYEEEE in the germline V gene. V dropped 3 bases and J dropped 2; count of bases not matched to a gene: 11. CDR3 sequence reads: CASSWVRGGIPGNTIYF. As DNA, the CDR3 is TGTGCCAGCAGCTGGGTCAGAGGGGGCATCCCTGGAAACACCATATATTTT. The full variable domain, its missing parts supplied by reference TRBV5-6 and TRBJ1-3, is DAGVTQSPTHLIKTRGQQVTLRCSPKSGHDTVSWYQQALGQGPQFIFQYYEEEERQRGNFPDRFSGHQFPNYSSELNVNALLLGDSALYLCASSWVRGGIPGNTIYFGEGSWLTVV.

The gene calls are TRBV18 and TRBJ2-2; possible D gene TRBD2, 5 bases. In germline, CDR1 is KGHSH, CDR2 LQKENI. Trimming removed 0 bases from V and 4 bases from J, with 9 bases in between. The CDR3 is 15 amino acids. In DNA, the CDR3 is TGTGCCAGCTCACCACCTGCACTAGTCACCGGGGAGCTGTTTTTT. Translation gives CASSPPALVTGELFF.

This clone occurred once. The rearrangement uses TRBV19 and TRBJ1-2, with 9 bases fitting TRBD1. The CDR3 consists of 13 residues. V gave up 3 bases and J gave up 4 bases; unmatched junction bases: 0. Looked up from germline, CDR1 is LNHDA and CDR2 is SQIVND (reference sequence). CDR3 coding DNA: TGTGCCAGTAGTATGGGACAGGGCTATGGCTACACCTTC. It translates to CASSMGQGYGYTF.

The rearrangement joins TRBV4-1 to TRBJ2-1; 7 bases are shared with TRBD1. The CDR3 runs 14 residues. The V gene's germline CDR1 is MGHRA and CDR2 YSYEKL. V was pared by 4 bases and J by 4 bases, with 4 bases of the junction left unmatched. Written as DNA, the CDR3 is TGCGCCAGCAGCCTGGGACAGAGTTACAATGAGCAGTTCTTC. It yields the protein CASSLGQSYNEQFF.

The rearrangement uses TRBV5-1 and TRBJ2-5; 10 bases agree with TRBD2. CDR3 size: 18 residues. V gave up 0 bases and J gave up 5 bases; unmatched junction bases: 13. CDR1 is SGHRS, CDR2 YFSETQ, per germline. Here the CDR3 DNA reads TGCGCCAGCAGCTTGGGCCCTAGCGGGAGAGGAGGCGGTGAGACCCAGTACTTC. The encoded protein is CASSLGPSGRGGGETQYF.

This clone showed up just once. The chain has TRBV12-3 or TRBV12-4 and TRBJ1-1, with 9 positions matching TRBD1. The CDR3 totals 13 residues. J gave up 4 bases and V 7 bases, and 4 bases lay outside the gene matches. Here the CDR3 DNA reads TGTGCCAGCATAATACAGGGGGCCACTGAAGCTTTCTTT. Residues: CASIIQGATEAFF.

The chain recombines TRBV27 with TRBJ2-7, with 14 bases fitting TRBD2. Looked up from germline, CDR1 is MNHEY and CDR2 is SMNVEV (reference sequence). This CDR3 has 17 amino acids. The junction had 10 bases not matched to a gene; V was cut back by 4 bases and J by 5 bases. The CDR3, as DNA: TGTGCCAGCAGTTCCAACCCTGGGACTAGCGGGAGACACGAGCAGTACTTC. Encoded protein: CASSSNPGTSGRHEQYF.

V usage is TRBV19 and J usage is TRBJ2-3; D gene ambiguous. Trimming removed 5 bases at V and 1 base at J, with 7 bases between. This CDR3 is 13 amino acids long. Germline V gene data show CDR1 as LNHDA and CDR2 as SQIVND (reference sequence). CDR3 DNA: TGTGCCAGTAGTCGGAGAGGCACAGATACGCAGTATTTT. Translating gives CASSRRGTDTQYF.

The CDR3, as DNA: TGTGCCAGCAGCTTAGCTGGGGCAGGGGGTGCCGGAGATGGCTACACCTTC. It is translated as CASSLAGAGGAGDGYTF. The V and J genes are TRBV7-9 and TRBJ1-2; 7 positions agree with TRBD1. The CDR3 extends over 17 amino acids. J gave up 6 bases and V 0 bases, and 13 bases lay outside the gene matches. Germline V gives CDR1 SEHNR, CDR2 FQNEAQ (reference sequence). The variable domain in full, completed from reference TRBV7-9 and TRBJ1-2, reads DTGVSQNPRHKITKRGQNVTFRCDPISEHNRLYWYRQTLGQGPEFLTYFQNEAQLEKSRLLSDRFSAERPKGSFSTLEIQRTEQGDSAMYLCASSLAGAGGAGDGYTFGSGTRLTVV.